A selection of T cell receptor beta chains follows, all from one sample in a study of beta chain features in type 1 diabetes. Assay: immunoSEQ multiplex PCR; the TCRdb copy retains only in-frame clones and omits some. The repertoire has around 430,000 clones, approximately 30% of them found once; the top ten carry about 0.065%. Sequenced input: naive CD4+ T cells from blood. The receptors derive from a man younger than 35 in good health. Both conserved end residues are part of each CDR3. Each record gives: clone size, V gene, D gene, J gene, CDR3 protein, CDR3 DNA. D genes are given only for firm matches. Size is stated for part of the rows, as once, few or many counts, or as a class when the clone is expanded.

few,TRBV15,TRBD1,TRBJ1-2,CATSSRDRHYGYTF,TGTGCCACCAGCAGCAGGGACAGGCACTATGGCTACACCTTC
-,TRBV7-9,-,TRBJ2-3,CASSLMRMSTDTQYF,TGTGCCAGCAGCTTAATGCGGATGTCCACAGATACGCAGTATTTT
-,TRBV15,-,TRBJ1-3,CATSREPGTNGNTIYF,TGTGCCACCAGCAGAGAACCAGGGACGAATGGAAACACCATATATTTT
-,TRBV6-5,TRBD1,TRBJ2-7,CASSRQGVYEQYF,TGTGCCAGCAGCCGACAGGGGGTCTACGAGCAGTACTTC
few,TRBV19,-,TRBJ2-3,CASRRSTDTQYF,TGTGCCAGTAGGAGAAGCACAGATACGCAGTATTTT
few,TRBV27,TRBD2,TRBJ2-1,CASSPYQSAGGQFF,TGTGCCAGCAGTCCCTACCAATCTGCGGGGGGGCAGTTCTTC
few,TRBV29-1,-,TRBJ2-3,CSVEPQAEDTQYF,TGCAGCGTTGAACCACAGGCGGAAGATACGCAGTATTTT
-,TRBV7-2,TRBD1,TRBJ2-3,CASSRYRGRLDTQYF,TGTGCCAGCAGCCGATACAGGGGGCGCTTAGATACGCAGTATTTT
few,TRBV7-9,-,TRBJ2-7,CASSSGSGYEQYF,TGTGCCAGCAGCTCCGGATCTGGTTACGAGCAGTACTTC
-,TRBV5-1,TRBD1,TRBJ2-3,CASSFPTGSLTDTQYF,TGCGCCAGCAGCTTCCCGACAGGGAGCCTGACAGATACGCAGTATTTT
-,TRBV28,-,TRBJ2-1,CASSPLGTFEQFF,TGTGCCAGCAGTCCCCTGGGAACATTTGAGCAGTTCTTC
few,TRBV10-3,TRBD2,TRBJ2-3,CAILAGAADTQYF,TGTGCCATCCTAGCGGGAGCCGCAGATACGCAGTATTTT
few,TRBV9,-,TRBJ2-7,CASSVEAGHYEQYF,TGTGCCAGCAGCGTAGAGGCCGGACACTACGAGCAGTACTTC
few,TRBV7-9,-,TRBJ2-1,CASSLAGSYNEQFF,TGTGCCAGCAGCTTAGCGGGGTCCTACAATGAGCAGTTCTTC
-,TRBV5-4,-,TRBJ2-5,CASSWGDSQETQYF,TGTGCCAGCAGCTGGGGGGACAGCCAAGAGACCCAGTACTTC
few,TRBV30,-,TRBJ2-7,CAWTPYRMGEQYF,TGTGCCTGGACCCCTTACAGGATGGGCGAGCAGTACTTC
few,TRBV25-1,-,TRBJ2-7,CASSVSGSSYEQYF,TGTGCCAGCAGTGTGTCCGGAAGCTCCTACGAGCAGTACTTC
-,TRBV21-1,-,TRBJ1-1,CASSKVADEDSFF,TGTGCCAGCAGCAAAGTTGCGGACGAGGACTCTTTCTTT
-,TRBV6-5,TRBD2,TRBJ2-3,CASKPRERTDTQYF,TGTGCCAGCAAGCCGCGGGAGAGAACAGATACGCAGTATTTT
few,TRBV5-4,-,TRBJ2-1,CASSLSPPSSYNEQFF,TGTGCCAGCAGCCTGAGCCCCCCATCCTCCTACAATGAGCAGTTCTTC
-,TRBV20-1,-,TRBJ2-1,CSAGSYNEQFF,TGCAGTGCCGGATCCTACAATGAGCAGTTCTTC
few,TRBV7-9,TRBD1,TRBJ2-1,CASSYGTGGYNEQFF,TGTGCCAGCAGCTACGGGACAGGGGGTTACAATGAGCAGTTCTTC
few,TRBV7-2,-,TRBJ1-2,CASSLSRGSNYGYTF,TGTGCCAGCAGCTTAAGTCGGGGGAGTAACTATGGCTACACCTTC
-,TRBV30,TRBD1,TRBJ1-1,CAWSRQGLTEAFF,TGTGCCTGGAGTCGACAGGGTCTGACTGAAGCTTTCTTT
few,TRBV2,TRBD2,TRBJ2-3,CASSAMTSAGTDTQYF,TGTGCCAGCAGTGCTATGACTAGCGCGGGGACAGATACGCAGTATTTT
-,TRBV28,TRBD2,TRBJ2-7,CASKLRREAYYEQYF,TGTGCCAGCAAGCTGCGGCGGGAGGCCTACTACGAGCAGTACTTC
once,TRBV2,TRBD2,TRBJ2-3,CASSRLAGSTDTQYF,TGTGCCAGCAGTCGACTAGCGGGAAGCACAGATACGCAGTATTTT
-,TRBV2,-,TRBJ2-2,CASSLGPSELFF,TGTGCCAGCAGTCTGGGACCTTCCGAGCTGTTTTTT
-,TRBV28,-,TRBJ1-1,CASSLGTSEAFF,TGTGCCAGCAGTTTAGGGACTTCTGAAGCTTTCTTT
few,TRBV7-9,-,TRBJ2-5,CASSLGLGTQYF,TGTGCCAGCAGCTTAGGATTGGGGACCCAGTACTTC
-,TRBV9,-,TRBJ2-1,CASSVAGSNEQFF,TGTGCCAGCAGCGTAGCCGGGAGCAATGAGCAGTTCTTC
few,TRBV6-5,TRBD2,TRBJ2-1,CASSSGTSGSFEQFF,TGTGCCAGCAGTAGTGGGACTAGCGGGAGTTTTGAGCAGTTCTTC
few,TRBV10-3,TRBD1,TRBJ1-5,CAISKDRVDQPQHF,TGTGCCATCAGTAAAGACAGGGTTGATCAGCCCCAGCATTTT
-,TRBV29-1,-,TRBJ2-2,CSAAAGSGPGELFF,TGCAGCGCAGCAGCCGGAAGCGGGCCCGGGGAGCTGTTTTTT
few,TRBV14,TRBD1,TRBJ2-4,CASSLLDRGNIQYF,TGTGCCAGCAGCCTGTTGGACAGGGGAAACATTCAGTACTTC
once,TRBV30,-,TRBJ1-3,CAWSAPQNTIYF,TGTGCCTGGAGTGCCCCACAAAACACCATATATTTT
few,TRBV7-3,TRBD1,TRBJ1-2,CASSSTGGNGYTF,TGTGCCAGCAGCTCGACAGGGGGCAATGGCTACACCTTC
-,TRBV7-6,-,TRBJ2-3,CASRRGAGYSTDTQYF,TGTGCCAGCAGACGAGGGGCTGGCTATAGCACAGATACGCAGTATTTT
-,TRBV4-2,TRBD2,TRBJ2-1,CASSQGGASGSYNEQFF,TGTGCCAGCAGCCAAGGAGGCGCTAGCGGGAGTTACAATGAGCAGTTCTTC
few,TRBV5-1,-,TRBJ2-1,CASSLWQEGNEQFF,TGCGCCAGCAGCTTGTGGCAGGAGGGCAATGAGCAGTTCTTC
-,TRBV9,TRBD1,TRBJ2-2,CASSVGPWGTGSAGELFF,TGTGCCAGCAGCGTCGGGCCATGGGGGACAGGGTCGGCCGGGGAGCTGTTTTTT
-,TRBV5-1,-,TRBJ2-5,CASSLALETQYF,TGCGCCAGCAGCTTGGCTTTGGAGACCCAGTACTTC
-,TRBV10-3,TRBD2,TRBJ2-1,CATRGLADNEQFF,TGTGCCACTAGAGGACTAGCGGACAATGAGCAGTTCTTC
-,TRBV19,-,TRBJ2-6,CASSIGRGGGGANVLTF,TGTGCCAGTAGTATAGGCAGGGGTGGCGGTGGGGCCAACGTCCTGACTTTC
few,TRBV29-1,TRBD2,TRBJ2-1,CSVDPLAGVLKEDEQFF,TGCAGCGTTGATCCCCTAGCGGGAGTTTTGAAGGAGGATGAGCAGTTCTTC
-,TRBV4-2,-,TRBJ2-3,CASNMDGPNTDTQYF,TGTGCCAGCAACATGGACGGGCCAAACACAGATACGCAGTATTTT
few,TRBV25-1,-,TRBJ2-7,CASSEAGLYEQYF,TGTGCCAGCAGTGAAGCAGGGCTATACGAGCAGTACTTC
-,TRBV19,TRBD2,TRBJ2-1,CASIGGSLYNEQFF,TGTGCCAGTATTGGCGGGAGTCTGTACAATGAGCAGTTCTTC